Below, 28 T cell receptor beta chains from the same sample are listed, as sequenced in a study of blood T cells in healthy people across ages. A sample-barcoded 5' primer and a J-beta primer mix were used in a second PCR of about 6 to 11 cycles. In TCRdb, the 5' RACE reads were re-called with MiXCR into one record per CDR3 protein. The sample carries about 280,000 distinct CDR3 sequences, 25% to 30% recorded once. The sequenced sample consisted of blood. The source of these receptors is a woman in her 70s in good health.

In its sample, this clonotype was seen a few times. This chain uses TRBV28 with TRBJ2-2; D is ambiguous. V was trimmed by 3 bases and J by 5 bases, leaving 16 bases between them. CDR1 and CDR2 (germline): MDHEN, SYDVKM. The CDR3 spans 16 residues. The CDR3 loop reads CASSFSSPPRTGELFF. As DNA, the CDR3 is TGTGCCAGCAGTTTCAGTAGTCCCCCGCGGACCGGGGAGCTGTTTTTT. Looking up the rest from reference TRBV28 and TRBJ2-2 gives the full variable domain: DVKVTQSSRYLVKRTGEKVFLECVQDMDHENMFWYRQDPGLGLRLIYFSYDVKMKEKGDIPEGYSVSREKKERFSLILESASTNQTSMYLCASSFSSPPRTGELFFGEGSRLTVL.

This clonotype was counted only a few times. The V and J genes are TRBV20-1 and TRBJ2-1; no firm D call. The CDR3 is made up of 13 amino acids. CDR1 and CDR2 (germline): DFQATT, SNEGSKA (reference sequence). V lost 6 bases and J lost 5, with 14 bases in between. The CDR3 nucleotides are TGCAGTGCCAACTCTTTCAACGACAATGAGCAGTTCTTC. Translated, it gives CSANSFNDNEQFF.

The CDR3 bases are TGTGCCAGCAGTTTGACCCCAGCATCCTACGAGCAGTACTTC. It translates to CASSLTPASYEQYF. This chain connects TRBV12-3 or TRBV12-4 to TRBJ2-1; the D is unclear. Judging by the DNA end, TRBJ2-7 fits better; the J call may be wrong. The CDR3 is 14 residues long.

The chain is built from TRBV12-3 or TRBV12-4 and TRBJ2-5; D tentatively fits TRBD1 or TRBD2 (5 bases each). The J call is in doubt because the DNA end fits TRBJ2-7 better. This CDR3 is built from 15 residues. This CDR3 is CASTLLGDATYEQYF. The CDR3 coding sequence is TGTGCCAGCACCCTCCTCGGGGACGCAACCTACGAGCAGTACTTC.

This clonotype was found many times. The V and J genes are TRBV18 and TRBJ1-4; D unclear. The V gene's germline CDR1 is KGHSH and CDR2 LQKENI. This CDR3 is 13 amino acids long. The V and J ends lost 5 bases and 0 bases respectively, with 4 bases between them. The CDR3 nucleotides are TGTGCCAGCTCAGGGGCAACTAATGAAAAACTGTTTTTT. It yields the protein CASSGATNEKLFF. Complete variable domain (other parts from reference TRBV18 and TRBJ1-4): NAGVMQNPRHLVRRRGQEARLRCSPMKGHSHVYWYRQLPEEGLKFMVYLQKENIIDESGMPKERFSAEFPKEGPSILRIQQVVRGDSAAYFCASSGATNEKLFFGSGTQLSVL.

In DNA, the CDR3 is TGTGCCAGCAGCCGGAGGGGGACAGGGGAATTTGAGACCCAGTACTTC. Translated, it gives CASSRRGTGEFETQYF. The chain is built from TRBV7-9 and TRBJ2-5; 10 bases map to TRBD1. Germline CDR1 and CDR2: SEHNR and FQNEAQ (reference sequence). The CDR3 is made up of 16 amino acids. The J segment lost 5 bases and the V segment lost 5 bases, leaving 11 bases of the junction unmatched.

This chain connects TRBV20-1 to TRBJ2-7; 7 positions match TRBD2. The V gene end was trimmed by 3 bases and the J gene end by 2 bases; junction bases not matched to a gene: 7. This CDR3 has 14 amino acids. The germline CDR1 and CDR2 sequences are DFQATT and SNEGSKA (reference sequence). In nucleotides, the CDR3 is TGCAGTGCTAGGGGCCGGGAGGTTACCTACGAGCAGTACTTC. It is translated as CSARGREVTYEQYF.

Concerning this clonotype itself: Since a much larger clone is just one base distant, this may be a read error. The missing conserved phenylalanine or tryptophan at the end of this CDR3 makes a read error likely. This chain connects TRBV19 to TRBJ2-1, with TRBD2 matching over 8 bases. The V segment lost 6 bases and the J segment 7 bases; nucleotides outside the gene matches: 8. The CDR3 loop spans 14 amino acids. The V gene's germline CDR1 is LNHDA and CDR2 SQIVND (reference sequence). DNA for the CDR3: TGTGCCAGTAGGCCCGGGAGGGAGTCGAATGAGCAGTTCTCC. It codes for CASRPGRESNEQFS.

The chain links TRBV20-1 to TRBJ2-7; 7 bases are shared with TRBD2. The germline V gene encodes CDR1 DFQATT and CDR2 SNEGSKA (reference sequence). The CDR3 has 15 residues. V was pared by 4 bases and J by 0 bases, with 9 bases of the junction left unmatched. The CDR3 bases are TGCAGTGCTACCTCCAAGCGGGGCAGCTCCTACGAGCAGTACTTC. Residues: CSATSKRGSSYEQYF.

This clonotype was picked up a small number of times. The rearrangement links TRBV29-1 to TRBJ2-5, with TRBD2 identical over 7 bases. Trimming at V came to 7 bases and at J to 5 bases, leaving 4 bases not matched to a gene. Germline V gene sequence: CDR1 SQVTM, CDR2 ANQGSEA. The length of the CDR3 is 11 residues. As DNA, the CDR3 is TGCAGCGGTGAGGGAGGGGAGACCCAGTACTTC. It specifies CSGEGGETQYF.

Only a few counts were recorded for this clonotype. The chain couples TRBV28 to TRBJ2-7; the D call may be TRBD1 or TRBD2 (5 bases each). V was pared by 8 bases and J by 5 bases, with 13 bases between. Per germline, CDR1 MDHEN and CDR2 SYDVKM. The CDR3 runs 12 residues. The CDR3 loop is CASGPLGDEQYF. The CDR3 DNA is TGTGCCAGCGGGCCCTTGGGGGACGAGCAGTACTTC.

The chain couples TRBV5-1 to TRBJ1-4; D remains unclear. The CDR3 sequence is 17 residues long. The V end lost 4 bases, the J end lost 1 base, and 17 bases lay between the germline ends. Germline lookup yields CDR1 SGHRS and CDR2 YFSETQ. CDR3 sequence reads: CASSLHSGSGTNEKLFF. In nucleotides, the CDR3 is TGCGCCAGCAGCCTTCACAGCGGTAGTGGAACTAATGAAAAACTGTTTTTT.

There are many counts of this clonotype. This chain joins TRBV28 and TRBJ2-1; a weak D match, TRBD2 (6 bases). V was clipped by 7 bases and J by 0 bases, with 13 bases between them. There are 15 residues in the CDR3. CDR1 is MDHEN, CDR2 SYDVKM, per germline. The CDR3, as DNA: TGTGCCAGCATCGGGAGTAGGGCCTCCTACAATGAGCAGTTCTTC. Its protein product is CASIGSRASYNEQFF. The whole variable domain, remainder taken from reference TRBV28 and TRBJ2-1, is DVKVTQSSRYLVKRTGEKVFLECVQDMDHENMFWYRQDPGLGLRLIYFSYDVKMKEKGDIPEGYSVSREKKERFSLILESASTNQTSMYLCASIGSRASYNEQFFGPGTRLTVL.

In this sample, this clonotype turned up a few times. The chain has TRBV3-1 and TRBJ2-7, with 11 bases aligning to TRBD2. The V and J ends lost 2 bases and 5 bases, in that order; junction bases with no gene match: 5. This CDR3 contains 15 residues. Germline-derived CDR1 and CDR2 are LGHDT and YNNKEL (reference sequence). Written as DNA, the CDR3 is TGTGCCAGCAGCCAATATATGACTAGCGGGAACGAGCAGTACTTC. It translates to CASSQYMTSGNEQYF.

Many counts were recorded for this clonotype. V and J are TRBV7-9 and TRBJ2-1; a weak D match, TRBD2 (5 bases). This CDR3 region has 11 residues. With 5 bases removed from V and 8 bases from J, the gap between germline ends came to 7 bases. CDR1 and CDR2 (germline): SEHNR, FQNEAQ (reference sequence). CDR3 sequence (DNA): TGTGCCAGCAGCAGGCGGGATGAGCAGTTCTTC. Protein sequence: CASSRRDEQFF.

This clonotype was detected only a few times. The genes are TRBV5-1 and TRBJ2-5; 7 positions agree with TRBD1. The DNA end lines up better with TRBJ2-7; the J call may be wrong. Per germline, CDR1 SGHRS and CDR2 YFSETQ. The CDR3 length is 15 residues. The CDR3 DNA follows: TGCGCCAGCAGCTTGGGACAGGGAATCGGATACGAGCAGTACTTC. It translates to CASSLGQGIGYEQYF.

The J gene is TRBJ2-1, the V gene TRBV3-1; D is ambiguous. The DNA end lines up better with TRBJ2-7; the J call may be wrong. The germline V gene has CDR1 LGHDT and CDR2 YNNKEL (reference sequence). This CDR3 is built from 15 residues. This CDR3 reads CASSQAGLTSYEQYF. The CDR3 coding sequence is TGTGCCAGCAGCCAAGCTGGGCTAACCTCCTACGAGCAGTACTTC.

The rearrangement joins TRBV9 to TRBJ1-4; no clear D. This CDR3 is built from 14 residues. Germline V gene lookup returns CDR1 SGDLS and CDR2 YYNGEE. Trimming shortened V by 0 bases and J by 3 bases, and 6 bases separated the two germline ends. CDR3 in amino acids: CASSVGGSNEKLFF. As DNA, the CDR3 is TGTGCCAGCAGCGTAGGAGGATCTAATGAAAAACTGTTTTTT.

This clonotype was seen a few times. The chain uses TRBV9 and TRBJ2-5, with D perhaps matching TRBD1 (5 bases). Near its end, the DNA agrees better with TRBJ2-1, so the J call may be wrong. The germline V gene encodes CDR1 SGDLS and CDR2 YYNGEE. The CDR3 covers 11 residues. CDR3 nucleotides: TGTGGGGCAGGGCTGTACAATGAGCAGTTCTTC. Protein product: CGAGLYNEQFF.

The chain uses TRBV20-1 and TRBJ1-5; 8 nucleotides align to TRBD1. The CDR3 length is 14 residues. Germline CDR1 reads DFQATT; CDR2 reads SNEGSKA (reference sequence). The J segment lost 4 bases and the V segment lost 6 bases, leaving 8 bases of the junction unmatched. CDR3 bases: TGCAGTGCGCCACAGGGGGGCATGAATCAGCCCCAGCATTTT. This encodes CSAPQGGMNQPQHF.

This clonotype turned up a few times. The rearrangement joins TRBV11-2 to TRBJ2-1, with D possibly matching TRBD1 (5 bases). Per germline, CDR1 SGHAT and CDR2 FQNNGV. Trimming pared 5 bases from V and 3 bases from J, leaving 11 bases between. The CDR3 spans 14 residues. In DNA form, the CDR3 reads TGTGCCAGCAGCATAAGGGGCTACTACAATGAGCAGTTCTTC. Translated: CASSIRGYYNEQFF.

A few counts support this clonotype. The chain joins TRBV20-1 to TRBJ2-3; TRBD2 aligns across 10 bases. The germline V gene encodes CDR1 DFQATT and CDR2 SNEGSKA (reference sequence). This CDR3 has 15 residues. CDR3 coding DNA: TGCAGCTCGGGAAAAGCGGGAGGGCCGTCAGATACGCAGTATTTT. Encoded protein: CSSGKAGGPSDTQYF.

The chain recombines TRBV7-2 with TRBJ2-7; TRBD2 aligns across 13 bases. Germline V lookup: CDR1 SGHTA, CDR2 FQGNSA. This CDR3 region has 18 residues. After removal of 2 bases from V and 0 bases from J, the junction contained 7 bases not matched to a gene. The CDR3 here is CASSLITTSGRFSYEQYF. CDR3 coding DNA: TGTGCCAGCAGCTTAATAACGACTAGCGGGAGGTTCTCCTACGAGCAGTACTTC.

This clonotype was counted only a few times. The chain has TRBV20-1 and TRBJ2-5; 11 bases map to TRBD1. The germline V gene encodes CDR1 DFQATT and CDR2 SNEGSKA (reference sequence). This CDR3 is 15 amino acids long. V was pared by 3 bases and J by 6 bases, with 9 bases of the junction left unmatched. DNA for the CDR3: TGCAGTGCTAGTTATGGGACAGGGGGGGAGAAGACCCAGTACTTC. Translation gives CSASYGTGGEKTQYF.

This clonotype was observed a handful of times. The J gene is TRBJ2-5, the V gene TRBV9, with 11 bases aligning to TRBD2. The J call may be mistaken, given a closer DNA end match to TRBJ2-7. CDR3 size: 14 residues. Germline values: CDR1 SGDLS, CDR2 YYNGEE. The CDR3 loop is CASSATSGKNEQYF. The CDR3 DNA is TGTGCCAGCAGCGCGACTAGCGGGAAGAACGAGCAGTACTTC.

This clonotype turned up a few times. The chain carries TRBV20-1 and TRBJ2-3; TRBD1 matches 9 bases. V shed 0 bases, J shed 6 bases, and the junction held 10 bases outside the gene matches. The CDR3 has 16 amino acids. CDR1 and CDR2 (germline): DFQATT, SNEGSKA (reference sequence). The CDR3 DNA reads as TGCAGTGCTAGAGATCTGGCGGGACAGGGTACGGATACGCAGTATTTT. As protein: CSARDLAGQGTDTQYF.

This rearrangement joins TRBV5-4 to TRBJ2-5, with TRBD2 matching over 10 bases. V trimming: 4 bases; J trimming: 4 bases; junction bases outside the gene matches: 7. Per the germline V gene, CDR1 is SGHNT and CDR2 is YYREEE (reference sequence). CDR3 length: 15 amino acids. CDR3 in DNA: TGTGCCAGCAGCCCCAGCGGGAGGGCCGGAGAGACCCAGTACTTC. Encoded protein: CASSPSGRAGETQYF. Based on the CDR3 plus reference TRBV5-4 and TRBJ2-5, the full variable domain is ETGVTQSPTHLIKTRGQQVTLRCSSQSGHNTVSWYQQALGQGPQFIFQYYREEENGRGNFPPRFSGLQFPNYSSELNVNALELDDSALYLCASSPSGRAGETQYFGPGTRLLVL.

Only a few counts were recorded for this clonotype. The chain recombines TRBV20-1 with TRBJ2-7, with a tentative D call TRBD1 (6 bases). The V and J ends lost 0 bases and 5 bases respectively, with 14 bases between them. Germline values: CDR1 DFQATT, CDR2 SNEGSKA (reference sequence). The CDR3 consists of 14 residues. CDR3 amino acids: CSARDRTGRNEQYF. CDR3 nucleotides: TGCAGTGCTAGAGATAGAACAGGGCGGAACGAGCAGTACTTC.